These T cell receptor beta chains were read from a single sample in a study of blood T cells in healthy people across ages. TCRdb analysed the 5' RACE reads with MiXCR anew, one entry per CDR3 protein. The repertoire consists of some 370,000 distinct CDR3 sequences, with about 49% occurring once and the leading ten covering over 40%. The source material was blood. These receptors were collected from a man between 60 and 75 years old in good health. Each CDR3 is given with its conserved first and last residue. Fields, in order: clone size, D gene, V gene, J gene, CDR3 DNA, CDR3 protein. D genes are given only for firm matches. The size of a clone is reported for some rows only, either as once, few or many, or as a class for expanded clones.

clone size: NA
D gene: NA
V gene: TRBV20-1
J gene: TRBJ2-3
CDR3 DNA: TGCAGTGCTGGGGGGGCGCGGTTCACAGATACGCAGTATTTT
CDR3 protein: CSAGGARFTDTQYF

clone size: NA
D gene: NA
V gene: TRBV28
J gene: TRBJ2-7
CDR3 DNA: TGTGCCAGCAGCCAGAACCAGGGCCCCTACGAGCAGTACTTC
CDR3 protein: CASSQNQGPYEQYF

clone size: NA
D gene: NA
V gene: TRBV5-1
J gene: TRBJ1-2
CDR3 DNA: TGCGCCAGCAGCGGAGGAGACAGCCTCTATGGCTACACCTTC
CDR3 protein: CASSGGDSLYGYTF

clone size: NA
D gene: NA
V gene: TRBV20-1
J gene: TRBJ1-6
CDR3 DNA: TGCAGTGCTAGAGCCGACAGGAACTCACCCCTCCACTTT
CDR3 protein: CSARADRNSPLHF

clone size: once
D gene: NA
V gene: TRBV7-9
J gene: TRBJ2-5
CDR3 DNA: TGTGCCAGCAGGCCAGACAGGGCGGGGGAGACCCAGTACTTC
CDR3 protein: CASRPDRAGETQYF

clone size: NA
D gene: NA
V gene: TRBV20-1
J gene: TRBJ2-3
CDR3 DNA: TGCAGTGCTAGAGAAGACACCAGCACAGATACGCAGTATTTT
CDR3 protein: CSAREDTSTDTQYF

clone size: NA
D gene: TRBD2
V gene: TRBV10-3
J gene: TRBJ2-3
CDR3 DNA: TGTGCCATCAGTGCCCTCCGGGGGGGTTCGACAGATACGCAGTATTTT
CDR3 protein: CAISALRGGSTDTQYF

clone size: few
D gene: NA
V gene: TRBV3-1
J gene: TRBJ2-3
CDR3 DNA: TGTGCCAGCAGCCAAGTCGGGAGTCTGAGGGGTACGCAGTATTTT
CDR3 protein: CASSQVGSLRGTQYF

clone size: NA
D gene: TRBD1
V gene: TRBV6-2/TRBV6-3
J gene: TRBJ2-2
CDR3 DNA: TGTGCCAGCAACTTACCGGGACAGGGCGACACCGGGGAGCTGTTTTTT
CDR3 protein: CASNLPGQGDTGELFF

clone size: NA
D gene: TRBD1
V gene: TRBV7-9
J gene: TRBJ2-6
CDR3 DNA: TGTGCCAGCAGTCTCCGGGACAGAATCTCTGGGGCCAACGTCCTGACTTTC
CDR3 protein: CASSLRDRISGANVLTF

clone size: NA
D gene: NA
V gene: TRBV5-1
J gene: TRBJ2-5
CDR3 DNA: TGCGCCAGCGGAGGACTGCAAGAGACCCAGTACTTC
CDR3 protein: CASGGLQETQYF

clone size: NA
D gene: TRBD2
V gene: TRBV27
J gene: TRBJ2-7
CDR3 DNA: TGTGCCAGCAGTTCCTTGGGTAGCGGGACCCTCGAGCAGTACTTC
CDR3 protein: CASSSLGSGTLEQYF

clone size: few
D gene: TRBD2
V gene: TRBV7-7
J gene: TRBJ2-5
CDR3 DNA: TGTGCTAGCAGCTTAGGACTAGGGAGGCAAGAGACCCAGTACTTC
CDR3 protein: CASSLGLGRQETQYF